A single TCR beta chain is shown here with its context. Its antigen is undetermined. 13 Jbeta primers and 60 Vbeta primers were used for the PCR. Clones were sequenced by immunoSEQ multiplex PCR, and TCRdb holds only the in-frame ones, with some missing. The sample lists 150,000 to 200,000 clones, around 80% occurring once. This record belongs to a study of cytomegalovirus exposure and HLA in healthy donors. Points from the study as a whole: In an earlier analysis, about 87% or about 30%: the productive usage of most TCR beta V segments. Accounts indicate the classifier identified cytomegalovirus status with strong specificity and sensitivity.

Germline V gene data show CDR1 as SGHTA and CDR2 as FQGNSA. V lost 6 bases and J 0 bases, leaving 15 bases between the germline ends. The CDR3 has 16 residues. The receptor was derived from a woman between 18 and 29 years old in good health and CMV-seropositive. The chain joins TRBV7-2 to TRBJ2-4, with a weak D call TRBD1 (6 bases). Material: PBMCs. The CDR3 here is CASSFEGVGAKNIQYF. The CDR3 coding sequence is TGTGCCAGCAGTTTCGAGGGGGTTGGAGCCAAAAACATTCAGTACTTC.